Shown below are 7 T cell receptor beta chains from a single sample sequenced in a study of blood T cell repertoires in COVID-19. Produced via immunoSEQ multiplex PCR; TCRdb's table is partial and in-frame only. The table shows a few hundred thousand clones, with approximately 90% occurring only once. What was sequenced was PBMCs or T cells enriched from blood (not recorded which). All receptors come from a middle-aged woman who had been exposed to COVID-19.

This chain uses TRBV11-3 with TRBJ2-2, with TRBD2 matching over 7 bases. The CDR3 extends over 14 amino acids. CDR1 and CDR2 from the germline V gene are SGHNT and YENEEA. J was trimmed by 9 bases and V by 5 bases; bases with no gene match: 9. CDR3 nucleotides: TGTGCCAGCAGCCCAGTCTGGGGAGGGAGGGAGCTGTTTTTT. This gives the protein CASSPVWGGRELFF.

CDR3 DNA: TGTGCTAGTGGAACCGGGACAGGCAATTCACCCCTCCACTTT. It codes for CASGTGTGNSPLHF. This chain joins TRBV12-5 and TRBJ1-6; 8 bases are a match to TRBD1. J gave up 7 bases and V 6 bases, and 5 bases lay outside the gene matches. The CDR3 contains 14 residues. CDR1 is LGHNT and CDR2 is FRNRAP in the germline V gene.

The chain joins TRBV7-6 to TRBJ2-3; D not certain. The CDR3 length is 14 residues. V shed 2 bases and J shed 3 bases, with 9 bases lying between them. CDR1 and CDR2 from the germline V gene are SGHVS and FNYEAQ. The DNA of the CDR3 is TGTGCCAGCAGCTTATTTTCTCAGACAGATACGCAGTATTTT. This codes for CASSLFSQTDTQYF.

V is TRBV7-9 and J is TRBJ2-7, with TRBD1 as a possible D gene (6 bases). This CDR3 region has 14 residues. Trimming removed 8 bases from V and 5 bases from J, with 19 bases in between. Germline V gene data show CDR1 as SEHNR and CDR2 as FQNEAQ (reference sequence). The CDR3 region has the DNA TGTGCCAGCTCCTTGACACACAGGGAGAACGAGCAGTACTTC. Its translation is CASSLTHRENEQYF.

The rearrangement uses TRBV6-6 and TRBJ1-1; possible D gene TRBD1, 5 bases. The CDR3 is made up of 14 amino acids. V lost 7 bases, J lost 1 base, and 13 bases lay in between. Germline V gene sequence: CDR1 MNHNY, CDR2 SVGAGI (reference sequence). CDR3 loop: CASMGGRSNTEAFF. The CDR3 coding sequence is TGTGCCAGCATGGGGGGACGTTCGAACACTGAAGCTTTCTTT.

V is TRBV5-4 and J is TRBJ2-5; D gene unclear. Trimming left V 4 bases short and J 4 bases short, with 20 bases between. From germline, CDR1 is SGHNT and CDR2 YYREEE (reference sequence). There are 16 residues in the CDR3. The CDR3 reads CASSPPNRQARETQYF. The CDR3 region has the DNA TGTGCCAGCAGCCCACCTAACCGGCAGGCAAGAGAGACCCAGTACTTC.

This rearrangement joins TRBV10-2 to TRBJ2-3, with TRBD2 matching over 9 bases. Trimming removed 3 bases from V and 10 bases from J; junction bases left unmatched: 8. The length of the CDR3 is 14 residues. Per the germline V gene, CDR1 is WSHSY and CDR2 is SAAADI. The CDR3 DNA reads TGCGCCAGCAGTGATGGCGGGGGGGCCCTCCCGCAGTATTTT. Translation: CASSDGGGALPQYF.